This T cell receptor (beta chain) was observed in a study of shared clonotypes between healthy human individuals (dated by TCRdb to 2018 to 2020). For the wider study: The cohort included a few men and a couple of women between 18 and 49 years of age. For each donor, three plates each were used for CD4 naive and CD4 memory, two plates were used for CD8 naive, and one plate was used for CD8 memory. To estimate repertoire size and how much clonotype sharing occurs between individuals, the study deeply sequenced the blood TCR repertoires of roughly 5 healthy adults. To increase sequencing depth and limit assay-specific biases, different laboratories used diverse techniques to prepare libraries and sequence TCR repertoires. Per donor, leukapheresis produced somewhere between about 0.94 and 9.5 billion PBMCs. Overall results and qualifications from the work: The small number of donors limited the genetic and exposure-history diversity represented. Pairwise subsampling led to the expectation that sequencing depth would affect the degree of clonotype sharing among donors. Sampling was limited to blood, and TCR repertoires in tissue likely differ from TCR repertoires in blood. Incomplete sequencing was indicated by rarefaction of sorted-subset datasets, despite the large sequencing depth. About 5% of naive CD4, 3.5% of naive CD8, roughly 2.4% of memory CD4, and around 0.4% of memory CD8 clonotypes were shared across several donors. Higher generation probabilities were observed for clonotypes shared by all four sorted-subset donors than for non-shared clonotypes. Naive subsets generally had larger estimated clonotype richness than memory subsets did.

Using the deep immunoSEQ assay, multiplex PCR amplified TCR CDR3 regions from genomic DNA. Genomic DNA extracted from each cell subset was distributed evenly over all wells of several immunoSEQ 96-well plates, and each plate served as one replicate. For sorted subsets, each replicate PCR was loaded with about 0.2 ug genomic DNA, equivalent to 32,000 or so T cell genomes. Purified libraries were measured with a Qubit 3.0 fluorometer, size-checked on a Bioanalyzer 2100, and measured again with the KAPA Library Quantification kit. Every immunoSEQ 96-well plate was sequenced on a separate single-read 150-cycle Illumina NextSeq 550 flow cell. In the authors' own workflow: Because the immunoSEQ output held only junctional sequences and lacked quality scores, the filtering could not match the filtering applied to full-length reads. Sequences were annotated with PyIR, a Python wrapper for IgBLAST v1.9, and V/J genes and CDR3 were assigned using IMGT germline references. Reads were removed for weak V/J assignments (E-value above 1e-6), missing CDR3, stop codons, out-of-frame junctions, or ambiguous translated residues. V3J clonotypes were defined by identical inferred V gene, J gene, and CDR3 amino acid sequence. Percentage overlap between repertoires was calculated by dividing the number of shared unique clonotypes by the size of the smaller repertoire. Richness of each repertoire was evaluated using RTK rarefaction, the Chao1 estimator, and Recon v2.1 estimates of unobserved clonotypes. Generation probabilities for all TCRbeta clonotypes obtained by the gDNA method from a few donors were computed using OLGA. Sourced from immuneACCESS, this table was stored by TCRdb with only in-frame sequences that have V and J called. A share of the clones is absent; for the studies checked, an unresolved V gene accounts for under half, and the remainder has no known explanation. V and J calls and clone size come straight from that table; D and trimming were deduced from the DNA. The sample table shows about 1.5 million clones, and under 99% are seen once. 0.4% to 0.55% of the sample comes from the top ten.

Including cysteine and phenylalanine, the CDR3 has 13 amino acids. Left in the record is the CDR3 DNA by itself, 39 bases read in frame from the first base. For CDR1 and CDR2, the germline V gene lists SQVTM and ANQGSEA. Healthy HIV-negative adults with no recently reported acute infections or vaccinations were included as donors. Only Caucasian adults living in Nashville, Tennessee, USA were represented among the donors. CD4+ T cells were enriched by magnetic negative selection, after which naive cells were positively selected on CD45RA and the negative fraction was taken as the memory subset. Blood was collected by leukapheresis, and PBMCs were isolated by Ficoll-Histopaque density gradient centrifugation and then cryopreserved in liquid nitrogen vapor phase. Analytical flow cytometry was used to check the purity and quantity of each magnetically sorted T cell population. Genomic DNA was isolated from every sorted fraction and measured by UV absorbance on a Nanodrop 2000c.

Points on this clone: The specificity of this receptor is unknown. Base qualities are not at hand, and no much larger clone is one base apart.

Sequenced: naive CD4+ T cells sorted from blood. The label giving this sample's cell subset or site can be read as: CD45RA+ positively selected. The receptor comes from a young man in good health. Recombination linked TRBV29-1 to TRBJ2-5; TRBD1 is possibly the D segment (5 matching bases). The J call is uncertain, as TRBJ2-7 better fits the DNA end. The DNA sequence is given as TGCAGCGTTGGGACAAGGGAAGGCTACGAGCAGTACTTC. This sequence encodes CSVGTREGYEQYF.